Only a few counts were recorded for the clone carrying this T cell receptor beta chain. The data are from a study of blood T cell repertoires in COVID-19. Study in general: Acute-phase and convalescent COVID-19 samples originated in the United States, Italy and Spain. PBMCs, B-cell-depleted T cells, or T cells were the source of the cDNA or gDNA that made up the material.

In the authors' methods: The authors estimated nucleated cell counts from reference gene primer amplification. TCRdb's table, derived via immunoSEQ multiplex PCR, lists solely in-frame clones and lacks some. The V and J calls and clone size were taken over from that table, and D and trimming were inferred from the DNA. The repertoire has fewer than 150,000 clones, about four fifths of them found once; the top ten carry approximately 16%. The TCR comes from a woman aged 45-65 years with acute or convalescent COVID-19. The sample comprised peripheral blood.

Here the CDR3 reads CASSPGWRGGKDTQYF. CDR3 DNA: TGTGCCAGCAGTCCCGGGTGGAGGGGGGGCAAAGATACGCAGTATTTT. The rearrangement uses TRBV28 and TRBJ2-3; D possibly corresponds to TRBD2 (7 bases). The V and J ends lost 5 bases and 5 bases respectively, with 20 bases between them. Germline V gives CDR1 MDHEN, CDR2 SYDVKM. This CDR3 has 16 residues. The full variable domain, its missing parts supplied by reference TRBV28 and TRBJ2-3, is DVKVTQSSRYLVKRTGEKVFLECVQDMDHENMFWYRQDPGLGLRLIYFSYDVKMKEKGDIPEGYSVSREKKERFSLILESASTNQTSMYLCASSPGWRGGKDTQYFGPGTRLTVL.